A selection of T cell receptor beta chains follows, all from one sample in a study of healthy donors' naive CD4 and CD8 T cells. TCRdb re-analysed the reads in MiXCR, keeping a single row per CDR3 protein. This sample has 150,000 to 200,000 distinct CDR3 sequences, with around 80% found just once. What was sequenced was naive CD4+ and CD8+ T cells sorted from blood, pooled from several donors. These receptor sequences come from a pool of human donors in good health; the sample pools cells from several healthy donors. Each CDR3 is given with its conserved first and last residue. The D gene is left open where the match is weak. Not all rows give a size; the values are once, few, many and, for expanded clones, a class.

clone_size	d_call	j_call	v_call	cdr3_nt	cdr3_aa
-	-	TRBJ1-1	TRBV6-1	TGTGCCAGCAGTGAAACCATGAACACTGAAGCTTTCTTT	CASSETMNTEAFF
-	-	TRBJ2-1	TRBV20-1	TGCAGTGCTAGGGGGAAGGGGTCGAATGAGCAGTTCTTC	CSARGKGSNEQFF
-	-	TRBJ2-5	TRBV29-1	TGCAGCGTTGTTCGACCGCTAGACCAAGAGACCCAGTACTTC	CSVVRPLDQETQYF
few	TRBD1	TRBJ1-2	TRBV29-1	TGCAGCGTTGGACAGGGGTCCTATGGCTACACCTTC	CSVGQGSYGYTF
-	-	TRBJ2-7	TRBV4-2	TGTGCCAGCAGCCAAGATAACGGTTCCGAGCAGTACTTC	CASSQDNGSEQYF
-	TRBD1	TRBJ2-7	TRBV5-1	TGCGCCAGCAGCTTCTACGGACAGGGTTTCTACGAGCAGTACTTC	CASSFYGQGFYEQYF
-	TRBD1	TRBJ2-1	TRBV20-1	TGCAGTGCTAAACAGGGGGAACTACCCAATGAGCAGTTCTTC	CSAKQGELPNEQFF
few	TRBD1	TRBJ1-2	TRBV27	TGTGCCAGCAGTTCGGCCGGGACAGGAAATGGCTACACCTTC	CASSSAGTGNGYTF
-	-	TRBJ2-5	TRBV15	TGTGCCACCAGCAGGGCCAGGAGCGGGCAAGAGACCCAGTACTTC	CATSRARSGQETQYF
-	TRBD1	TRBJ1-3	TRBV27	TGTGCCAGCGGGACAGGGTTCTCTGGAAACACCATATATTTT	CASGTGFSGNTIYF
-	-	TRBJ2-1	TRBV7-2	TGTGCCAGCAGCTTATTCCTTGAGCAGTTCTTC	CASSLFLEQFF
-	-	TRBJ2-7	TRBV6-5	TGTGCCAGCAGAGTACAGGGTTACCCTAAGCAGTACTTC	CASRVQGYPKQYF
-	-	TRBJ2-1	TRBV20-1	TGCAGTGCTAGTGAACCGCGGAGGGACAATGAGCAGTTCTTC	CSASEPRRDNEQFF
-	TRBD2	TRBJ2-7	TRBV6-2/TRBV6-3	TGTGCCAACAGGACTAGCGGGAGATACGAGCAGTACTTC	CANRTSGRYEQYF
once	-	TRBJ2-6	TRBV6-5	TGTGCCAGCAGCCGCGCTGGGGCCAACGTCCTGACTTTC	CASSRAGANVLTF
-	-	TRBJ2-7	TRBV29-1	TGCAGCGTTGTTGCAGCCTACGAGCAGTACTTC	CSVVAAYEQYF
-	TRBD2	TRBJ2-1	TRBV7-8	TGTGCCAGCAGCGCTAGCGGGCTCTCCTACAATGAGCAGTTCTTC	CASSASGLSYNEQFF
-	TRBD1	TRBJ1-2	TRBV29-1	TGCAGCGTTGAGGGGACAGGGGCCTATGGCTACACCTTC	CSVEGTGAYGYTF
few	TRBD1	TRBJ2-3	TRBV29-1	TGCAGCGACAGGGGACAGCTGTCCACAGATACGCAGTATTTT	CSDRGQLSTDTQYF
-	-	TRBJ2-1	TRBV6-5	TGTGCCAGCAGGGGACACCCCTACAATGAGCAGTTCTTC	CASRGHPYNEQFF
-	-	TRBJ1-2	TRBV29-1	TGTAGCGTCGACGAGGTCTACTATGGCTACACCTTC	CSVDEVYYGYTF
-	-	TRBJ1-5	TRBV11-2	TGTGCCAGCAGCTTAAACGGCCGCAATCAGCCCCAGCATTTT	CASSLNGRNQPQHF
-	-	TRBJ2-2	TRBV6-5	TGTGCCAGCAGTGGCAGCTCGGGTGGCACCGGGGAGCTGTTTTTT	CASSGSSGGTGELFF
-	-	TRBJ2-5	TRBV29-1	TGCAGCGTTCAAGGAGAGACCCAGTACTTC	CSVQGETQYF
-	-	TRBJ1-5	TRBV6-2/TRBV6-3	TGTGCCAGCAGTTACGGGGCAGGGTATCAGCCCCAGCATTTT	CASSYGAGYQPQHF
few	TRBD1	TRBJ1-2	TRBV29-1	TGCAGCGGCAGACAGGGGGCGGATTATGGCTACACCTTC	CSGRQGADYGYTF
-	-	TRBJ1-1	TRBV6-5	TGTGCCAGCAGTTACGGGAGGGGCATAATGAACACTGAAGCTTTCTTT	CASSYGRGIMNTEAFF
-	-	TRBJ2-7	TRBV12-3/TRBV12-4	TGTGCCAGCAGTACTACCGGACCAGACTCCTACGAGCAGTACTTC	CASSTTGPDSYEQYF
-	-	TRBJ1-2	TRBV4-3	TGCGCCAGCAGCCAAGATAGAGCGGGAGGGGACTATGGCTACACCTTC	CASSQDRAGGDYGYTF
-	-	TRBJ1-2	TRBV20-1	TGCAGTGCTAGAGATTGGGACTTACAGTTCGGCTACACCTTC	CSARDWDLQFGYTF
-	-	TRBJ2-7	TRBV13	TGTGCCAGCAGCTTCCACTCCTACGAGCAGTACTTC	CASSFHSYEQYF
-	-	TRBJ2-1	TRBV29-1	TGCAGCGCCGGCGGGCCGGGGGATGAGCAGTTCTTC	CSAGGPGDEQFF
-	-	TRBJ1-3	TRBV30	TGTGCCTGGAGTATCCGGGGCTCTGGAAACACCATATATTTT	CAWSIRGSGNTIYF
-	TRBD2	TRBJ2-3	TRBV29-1	TGCAGCGTTGCAGCAGCGGGGTTGGCAGATACGCAGTATTTT	CSVAAAGLADTQYF
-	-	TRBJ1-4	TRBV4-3	TGCGCCAGCAGCCAAGCCGGCGAGGGGTTGGATGAAAAACTGTTTTTT	CASSQAGEGLDEKLFF
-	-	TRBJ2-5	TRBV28	TGTGCCAGCAGTTTAGAGACAGTCCAAGAGACCCAGTACTTC	CASSLETVQETQYF
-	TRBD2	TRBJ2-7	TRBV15	TGTGCCACCAGCAGAGTGATGATAGCGGGGAACTCCTACGAGCAGTACTTC	CATSRVMIAGNSYEQYF
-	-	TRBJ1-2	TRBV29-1	TGCAGCGTTGATGGGACATCGGATGGCTACACCTTC	CSVDGTSDGYTF
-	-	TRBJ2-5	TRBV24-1	TGTGCCACCAGTGATTTCTTTCTGGAGACCCAGTACTTC	CATSDFFLETQYF
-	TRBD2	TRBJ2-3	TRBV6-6	TGTGCCAGCAGCCCCGGGGGGTCCCCTAATACGCAGTATTTT	CASSPGGSPNTQYF
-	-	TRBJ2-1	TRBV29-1	TGCAGCGCTGGACTCTACTCCTACAATGAGCAGTTCTTC	CSAGLYSYNEQFF
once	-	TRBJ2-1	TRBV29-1	TGCAGCGTCAGAGGCAACGAGGAATCCTACAATGAGCAGTTCTTC	CSVRGNEESYNEQFF
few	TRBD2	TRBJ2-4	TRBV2	TGTGCCAGCAGCCGCGGGAGCATTCAGTACTTC	CASSRGSIQYF
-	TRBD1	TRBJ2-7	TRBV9	TGTGCCAGCAGCACGTCCGGGACAGCACCCTACGAGCAGTACTTC	CASSTSGTAPYEQYF
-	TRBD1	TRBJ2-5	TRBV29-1	TGCAGCGTTGCCGACAGGGGACAAGAGACCCAGTACTTC	CSVADRGQETQYF